A selection of T cell receptor beta chains follows, all from one sample in a study of blood T cell repertoires in COVID-19. This table comes from immunoSEQ multiplex PCR, and its TCRdb copy is limited to in-frame clones, with some not included. In the table there are about 380,000 clones, about 90% of which are singletons. The sequencing sample was made of PBMCs or T cells enriched from blood (not recorded which). These receptors were collected from a woman in her thirties who had recovered from COVID-19. Both conserved end residues are part of each CDR3. D genes are given only for firm matches. Size values are once, few and many counts, or a class for expanded clones, and some rows have none.

cdr3_length	d_call	v_call	j_call	clone_size	cdr3_aa	cdr3_nt
13	-	TRBV29-1	TRBJ2-3	-	CSVEARLTDTQYF	TGCAGCGTTGAAGCTAGACTGACAGATACGCAGTATTTT
15	TRBD1	TRBV28	TRBJ1-2	-	CASSYPRQGNYGYTF	TGTGCCAGCAGTTACCCCCGACAGGGTAACTATGGCTACACCTTC
18	-	TRBV15	TRBJ1-3	-	CATSPQRGGPYSGNTIYF	TGTGCCACCAGCCCCCAACGGGGGGGGCCCTACTCTGGAAACACCATATATTTT
13	-	TRBV14	TRBJ1-1	-	CASSQNRVGEAFF	TGTGCCAGCAGCCAGAACAGGGTTGGTGAAGCTTTCTTT
15	TRBD1	TRBV6-5	TRBJ2-7	-	CASSYSGTGLVEQYF	TGTGCCAGCAGTTACTCCGGGACAGGGCTTGTCGAGCAGTACTTC
16	-	TRBV28	TRBJ1-6	once	CASSFYNRAVNSPLHF	TGTGCCAGCAGTTTTTACAACAGGGCGGTGAATTCACCCCTCCACTTT
17	TRBD2	TRBV30	TRBJ2-3	once	CAWSVRRLAVSTDTQYF	TGTGCCTGGAGTGTACGGAGACTAGCGGTGAGCACAGATACGCAGTATTTT
15	TRBD2	TRBV7-3	TRBJ2-1	-	CASSPRASGLDEQFF	TGTGCCAGCAGCCCCCGGGCTAGCGGGTTGGATGAGCAGTTCTTC
14	-	TRBV3-1/TRBV3-2	TRBJ2-3	-	CASSQRGGTDTQYF	TGTGCCAGCAGCCAACGCGGCGGGACAGATACGCAGTATTTT
12	TRBD2	TRBV19	TRBJ2-7	-	CASNGRAGEQYF	TGTGCCAGTAATGGGAGGGCCGGGGAGCAGTACTTC
15	-	TRBV29-1	TRBJ2-2	-	CSHRGSGNYTGELFF	TGCAGTCACAGGGGGAGCGGGAACTACACCGGGGAGCTGTTTTTT
14	-	TRBV24-1	TRBJ2-1	-	CATSEGSSYNEQFF	TGTGCCACCAGTGAGGGGAGCTCCTACAATGAGCAGTTCTTC
12	TRBD1	TRBV29-1	TRBJ1-3	-	CSVKGAGNTIYF	TGCAGCGTGAAGGGGGCAGGAAACACCATATATTTT
17	TRBD2	TRBV9	TRBJ2-5	-	CASSVGGSGGSQETQYF	TGTGCCAGCAGCGTAGGGGGTAGCGGGGGTTCCCAAGAGACCCAGTACTTC
13	TRBD1	TRBV19	TRBJ2-7	-	CASQTGTDYEQYF	TGTGCCAGTCAAACCGGGACAGACTACGAGCAGTACTTC
17	TRBD1	TRBV28	TRBJ1-5	-	CASSLLGQGPSNQPQHF	TGTGCCAGCAGTTTACTTGGACAGGGGCCTAGCAATCAGCCCCAGCATTTT
15	-	TRBV4-1	TRBJ2-3	once	CASSQVLRVTDTQYF	TGCGCCAGCAGCCAAGTTCTGAGGGTAACAGATACGCAGTATTTT
16	TRBD1	TRBV6-5	TRBJ2-5	-	CASSSHPTGATETQYF	TGTGCCAGCAGTTCGCATCCGACAGGGGCTACCGAGACCCAGTACTTC
15	TRBD1	TRBV7-3	TRBJ1-1	-	CASSTTGGVNTEAFF	TGTGCCAGCAGCACTACAGGGGGCGTGAACACTGAAGCTTTCTTT
14	-	TRBV28	TRBJ1-6	-	CASAGRSYNSPLHF	TGTGCCAGCGCGGGACGCTCCTATAATTCACCCCTCCACTTT
15	TRBD1	TRBV5-1	TRBJ1-4	once	CASSEGARANEKLFF	TGCGCCAGCAGCGAGGGGGCGCGGGCTAATGAAAAACTGTTTTTT
13	-	TRBV5-4	TRBJ1-2	-	CASSLREQGGYTF	TGTGCCAGCAGCTTGCGGGAACAGGGTGGCTACACCTTC
14	-	TRBV2	TRBJ1-1	-	CASSSSVRATEAFF	TGTGCCAGCAGCTCCTCCGTGAGGGCCACTGAAGCTTTCTTT
18	-	TRBV5-5	TRBJ1-6	-	CASSSRGLIQEFNSPLHF	TGTGCCAGCAGCTCCCGCGGTTTGATACAGGAGTTCAATTCACCCCTCCACTTT
17	TRBD2	TRBV5-1	TRBJ2-2	-	CASSVEVAGDGTGELFF	TGCGCCAGCAGCGTTGAAGTAGCGGGTGATGGCACCGGGGAGCTGTTTTTT
17	TRBD1	TRBV18	TRBJ1-2	few	CASSPYAGTGDSYGYTF	TGTGCCAGCTCACCTTATGCCGGGACAGGGGATAGCTATGGCTACACCTTC
13	TRBD1	TRBV18	TRBJ1-1	-	CASSPRQGGKAFF	TGTGCCAGCTCACCGCGACAGGGGGGAAAAGCTTTCTTT
11	-	TRBV7-9	TRBJ2-7	few	CASSNTYEQYF	TGTGCCAGCAGCAATACCTACGAGCAGTACTTC
15	TRBD1	TRBV5-1	TRBJ2-7	few	CASSLGQGLSYEQYF	TGCGCCAGCAGCTTGGGACAGGGCTTGTCCTACGAGCAGTACTTC
18	-	TRBV19	TRBJ1-5	-	CASSFRGSGPGSNQPQHF	TGTGCCAGTAGTTTCCGTGGGTCAGGTCCGGGGAGCAATCAGCCCCAGCATTTT
15	-	TRBV3-1/TRBV3-2	TRBJ1-4	once	CASSPQGAINEKLFF	TGTGCCAGCAGCCCACAGGGTGCCATTAATGAAAAACTGTTTTTT
15	TRBD2	TRBV25-1	TRBJ2-1	once	CASKVGSGRGNEQFF	TGTGCCAGCAAAGTAGGTTCAGGGAGGGGCAATGAGCAGTTCTTC
12	-	TRBV7-9	TRBJ2-1	-	CASSLPLNEQFF	TGTGCCAGCAGCTTACCCCTCAATGAGCAGTTCTTC
15	TRBD1	TRBV5-1	TRBJ1-4	-	CASSTGTGEDEKLFF	TGCGCCAGCAGCACCGGGACAGGGGAGGATGAAAAACTGTTTTTT
16	-	TRBV5-4	TRBJ1-1	-	CASSLFGGGAHTEAFF	TGTGCCAGCAGCTTATTCGGCGGGGGCGCGCACACTGAAGCTTTCTTT
14	-	TRBV18	TRBJ2-7	-	CASSPTSIPYEQYF	TGTGCCAGCTCACCAACTTCTATCCCCTACGAGCAGTACTTC
15	TRBD1	TRBV19	TRBJ2-1	few	CASTPPGQNYNEQFF	TGTGCCAGTACTCCACCGGGACAGAACTACAATGAGCAGTTCTTC
16	TRBD2	TRBV4-2	TRBJ2-2	-	CASSQPSGRDTGELFF	TGTGCCAGCAGCCAACCTAGCGGGAGAGACACCGGGGAGCTGTTTTTT
14	TRBD2	TRBV5-1	TRBJ2-1	-	CASSFQRGYNEQFF	TGCGCCAGCAGCTTCCAGCGGGGCTACAATGAGCAGTTCTTC
16	-	TRBV23-1	TRBJ1-1	-	CASSQSAEGMNTEAFF	TGCGCCAGCAGTCAATCCGCGGAGGGAATGAACACTGAAGCTTTCTTT
14	-	TRBV2	TRBJ1-5	-	CASSELGRGQPQHF	TGTGCCAGCAGTGAACTAGGTAGAGGTCAGCCCCAGCATTTT
14	TRBD2	TRBV27	TRBJ2-1	-	CASRLAGRYNEQFF	TGTGCCAGCAGACTAGCGGGAAGATACAATGAGCAGTTCTTC
15	-	TRBV16	TRBJ1-1	-	CASSPWAGKNTEAFF	TGTGCCAGCAGCCCCTGGGCAGGGAAGAACACTGAAGCTTTCTTT
15	TRBD1	TRBV5-6	TRBJ1-4	-	CASSPQTGGGEKLFF	TGTGCCAGCAGCCCGCAGACAGGGGGCGGGGAAAAACTGTTTTTT
13	-	TRBV28	TRBJ1-4	-	CASSGPANEKLFF	TGTGCCAGCAGTGGTCCTGCGAATGAAAAACTGTTTTTT
14	-	TRBV18	TRBJ1-6	-	CASSPVAGSGPLHF	TGTGCCAGCTCACCCGTAGCGGGTAGCGGACCCCTCCACTTT
15	-	TRBV4-1	TRBJ2-2	-	CASSPIAGQTRELFF	TGCGCCAGCAGCCCTATCGCTGGGCAGACCCGGGAGCTGTTTTTT
14	TRBD1	TRBV28	TRBJ1-4	-	CASSLTGGGEKLFF	TGTGCCAGCAGTCTTACAGGGGGTGGTGAAAAACTGTTTTTT
12	-	TRBV5-1	TRBJ1-1	once	CASSKEGTEAFF	TGCGCCAGCAGCAAGGAGGGCACTGAAGCTTTCTTT